The clone carrying this T cell receptor beta chain came up many times. The antigen is not known. One entry per CDR3 protein results from TCRdb running MiXCR on the reads. The table lists more than 200,000 distinct CDR3 sequences, 8% to 9.5% of them singletons, with about 15% in the top ten. The data are from a study of T cell repertoires in cytomegalovirus infection. The overall study: Matching HLA type and CMV infection were both indicated by public TCR beta signatures. Regarding the study as a whole: Cumulative frequency of public TCR beta families picked out carriers of CMV plus the relevant HLA. HLA-C-restricted CMV clonotypes gave the most frequent clonotype in two of eight donors.

Trimming shortened V by 6 bases and J by 5 bases, and 18 bases separated the two germline ends. The CDR3 consists of 15 residues. Germline loops: CDR1 SGHKS, CDR2 YYEKEE (reference sequence). The V gene is TRBV5-5, the J gene TRBJ1-5, with D possibly matching TRBD1 (6 bases). The TCR originated in a human donor in good health (CMV status not recorded). Some clones in this sample may be carry-over from other donors' samples. The sample was PBMCs. In DNA form, the CDR3 reads TGTGCCAGCATGCCTCTGGCAGGGGTTTATCAGCCCCAGCATTTT. This translates into CASMPLAGVYQPQHF.